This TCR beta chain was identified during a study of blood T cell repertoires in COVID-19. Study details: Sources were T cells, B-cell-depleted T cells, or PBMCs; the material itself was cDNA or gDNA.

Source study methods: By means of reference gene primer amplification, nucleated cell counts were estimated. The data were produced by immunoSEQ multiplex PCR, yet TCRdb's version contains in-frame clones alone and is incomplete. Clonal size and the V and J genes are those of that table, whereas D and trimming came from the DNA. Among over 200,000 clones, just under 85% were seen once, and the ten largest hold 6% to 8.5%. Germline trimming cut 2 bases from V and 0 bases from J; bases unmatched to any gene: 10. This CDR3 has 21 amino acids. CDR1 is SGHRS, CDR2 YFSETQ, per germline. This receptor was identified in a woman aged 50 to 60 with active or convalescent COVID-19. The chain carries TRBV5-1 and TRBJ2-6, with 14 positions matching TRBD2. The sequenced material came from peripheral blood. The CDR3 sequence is CASSLMGLAGVGSSGANVLTF. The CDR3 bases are TGCGCCAGCAGCTTAATGGGACTAGCGGGAGTAGGGAGCTCTGGGGCCAACGTCCTGACTTTC.